The TCR beta chain under discussion was sequenced for a study of blood T cells in healthy people across ages. About the research overall: In model experiments, template switching was able to capture about one barcoded beta molecule for every two T cells that were present.

General observations from the study: The fall in TCR beta diversity per million T cells was roughly linear with age.

Primers used in a second PCR of roughly 6 to 12 cycles were a sample-barcoded 5' primer and a J-beta primer mix. TCRdb analysed the 5' RACE reads with MiXCR anew, one entry per CDR3 protein. The data show about 570,000 distinct CDR3 sequences, approximately 25% seen once. Regarding this clonotype: Its antigen is still unknown.

In germline, CDR1 is SGHNT, CDR2 YENEEA. There are 14 residues in the CDR3. Trimming removed 4 bases from V and 5 bases from J, with 12 bases in between. Sequencing input: blood. This chain links TRBV11-3 with TRBJ2-1; D not resolved. This clonotype was obtained from a woman in her 70s in good health. The CDR3 protein is CASSYMTLHNEQFF. CDR3 in DNA: TGTGCCAGCAGCTATATGACTCTCCACAATGAGCAGTTCTTC.